This T cell receptor (beta chain) is from a study of blood T cell repertoires in COVID-19 (dated by TCRdb to the early 2020s). Context from the whole study: Collaborator samples came from the United States, Italy and Spain and covered acute and convalescent phases of COVID-19. A freely available public database, intended as a resource for researchers studying the immune response to SARS-CoV-2, is where the repertoires were released. The prospective study material was composed of cDNA or gDNA derived from T cells, B-cell-depleted T cells, or PBMCs. Where available, HLA class I and class II types were obtained from metadata supplied by the sample provider rather than from assay-based typing. Samples came from the ongoing ImmuneRACE study (first 160 participants) plus 1,254 subjects from 6 global collaborators. Subjects who had been exposed to COVID-19, were actively infected with it, or had recovered from it provided the deeply sampled blood TCRbeta repertoires that made up the dataset. Sample metadata almost always included a de-identified subject ID, COVID-19 status, age in years and sex. General findings and caveats noted by the study authors: The quantity of clinical and demographic metadata differed by source and by participant and was supplied without curation.

In regard to this clone: It lacks a known antigen. Qualities for individual bases were not recorded, and no much larger clone is one base off.

V ends up 4 bases short and J 2 bases short, with an unmatched junction base count of 9. CDR1 MNHNS and CDR2 SASEGT were looked up in the germline V gene. There are 17 amino acids in the CDR3, from cysteine to phenylalanine inclusive. The kept DNA is CDR3 alone, 51 bases in frame from the first base. Participants in the prospective study were aged about 18 to 95 years, lived in approximately 26 United States geographic areas, and enrolled through a virtual design. In the prospective study, participants were assigned to cohorts based on the clinical history participants reported in a screening survey and a study questionnaire. Mobile phlebotomists in the prospective study collected whole blood, serum and a nasopharyngeal or oropharyngeal swab from every participant. Participants in the prospective study had the option to provide additional blood draws and questionnaires over a roughly 2-month period. Blood samples from the prospective study were shipped frozen or at room temperature prior to DNA extraction.

TCRbeta CDR3 regions were amplified from genomic DNA using the immunoSEQ Assay, a bias-controlled multiplex PCR. As for the authors' bioinformatics: Nucleated cell counts per sample were estimated from amplification of reference gene primers within the assay. To quantify the absolute abundance of each unique TCRbeta CDR3 rearrangement, sequence reads were collapsed and filtered. Productive Simpson clonality was computed per sample as the square root of Simpson's diversity index over productive rearrangements. Not all clones reach the TCRdb copy of this immuneACCESS table, which keeps in-frame sequences only. Checked studies attribute under half of the gap to unresolved V genes and leave the rest unexplained. That table gives V, J and clone size, and the DNA gave D and trimming. For this sample the table gives under 300,000 clones, of which about 90% were detected only once. Of the sample, around 1.3% falls within the top ten clones.

The sample consisted of PBMCs or T cells enriched from blood (not recorded which). The V and J genes are TRBV6-1 and TRBJ2-2, and 8 junction bases match TRBD2. The clonotype was recovered from a human donor in a cohort exposed to, infected with or recovered from COVID-19 (not recorded which). The donor label of this sample is uncertain. In nucleotide form, the sequence is TGTGCCAGCAGTGCCCGCATCGGGGGGGCAAACACCGGGGAGCTGTTTTTT. This translates into CASSARIGGANTGELFF.